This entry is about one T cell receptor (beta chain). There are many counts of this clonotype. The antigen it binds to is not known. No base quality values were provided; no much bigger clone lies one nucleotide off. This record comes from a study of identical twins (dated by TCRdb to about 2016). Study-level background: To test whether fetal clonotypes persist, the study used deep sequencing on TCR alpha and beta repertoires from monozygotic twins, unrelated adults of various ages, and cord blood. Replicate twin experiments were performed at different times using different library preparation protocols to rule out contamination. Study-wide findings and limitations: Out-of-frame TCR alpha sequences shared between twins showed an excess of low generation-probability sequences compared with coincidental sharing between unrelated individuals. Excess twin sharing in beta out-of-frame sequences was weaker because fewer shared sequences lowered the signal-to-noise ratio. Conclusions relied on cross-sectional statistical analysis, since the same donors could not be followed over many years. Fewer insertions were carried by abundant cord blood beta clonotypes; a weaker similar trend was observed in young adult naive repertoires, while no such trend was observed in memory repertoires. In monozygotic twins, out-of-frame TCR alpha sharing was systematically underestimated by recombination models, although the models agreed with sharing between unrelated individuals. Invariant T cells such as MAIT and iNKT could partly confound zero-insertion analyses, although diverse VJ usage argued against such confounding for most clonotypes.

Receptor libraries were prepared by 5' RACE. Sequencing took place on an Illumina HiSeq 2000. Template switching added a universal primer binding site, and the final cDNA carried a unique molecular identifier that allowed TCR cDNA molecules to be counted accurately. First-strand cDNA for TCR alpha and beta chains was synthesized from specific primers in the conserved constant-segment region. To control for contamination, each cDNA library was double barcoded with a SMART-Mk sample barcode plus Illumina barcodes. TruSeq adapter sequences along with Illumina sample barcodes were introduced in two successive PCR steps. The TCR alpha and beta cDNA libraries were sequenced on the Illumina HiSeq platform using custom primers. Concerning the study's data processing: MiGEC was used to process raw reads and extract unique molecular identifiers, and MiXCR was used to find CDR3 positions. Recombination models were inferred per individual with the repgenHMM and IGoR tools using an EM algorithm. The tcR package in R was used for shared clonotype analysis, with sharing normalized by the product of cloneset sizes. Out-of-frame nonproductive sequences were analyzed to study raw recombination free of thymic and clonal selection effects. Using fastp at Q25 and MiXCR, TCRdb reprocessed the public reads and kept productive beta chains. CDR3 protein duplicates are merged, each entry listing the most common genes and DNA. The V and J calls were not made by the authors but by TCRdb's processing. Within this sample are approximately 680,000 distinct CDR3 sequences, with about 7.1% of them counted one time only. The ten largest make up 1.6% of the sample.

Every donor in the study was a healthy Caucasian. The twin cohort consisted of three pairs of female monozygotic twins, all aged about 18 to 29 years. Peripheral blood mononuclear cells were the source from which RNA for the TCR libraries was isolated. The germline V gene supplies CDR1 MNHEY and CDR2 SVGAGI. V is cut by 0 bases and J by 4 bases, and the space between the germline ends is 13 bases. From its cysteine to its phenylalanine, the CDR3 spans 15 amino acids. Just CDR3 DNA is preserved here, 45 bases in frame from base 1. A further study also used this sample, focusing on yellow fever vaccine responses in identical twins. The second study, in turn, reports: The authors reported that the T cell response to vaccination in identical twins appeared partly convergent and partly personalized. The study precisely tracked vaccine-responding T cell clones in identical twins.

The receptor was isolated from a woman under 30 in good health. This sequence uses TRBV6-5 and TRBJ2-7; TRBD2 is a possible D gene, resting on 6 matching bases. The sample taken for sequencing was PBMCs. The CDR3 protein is CASSYSSGRWYEQYF. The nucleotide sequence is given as TGTGCCAGCAGTTACTCATCCGGGAGATGGTACGAGCAGTACTTC.